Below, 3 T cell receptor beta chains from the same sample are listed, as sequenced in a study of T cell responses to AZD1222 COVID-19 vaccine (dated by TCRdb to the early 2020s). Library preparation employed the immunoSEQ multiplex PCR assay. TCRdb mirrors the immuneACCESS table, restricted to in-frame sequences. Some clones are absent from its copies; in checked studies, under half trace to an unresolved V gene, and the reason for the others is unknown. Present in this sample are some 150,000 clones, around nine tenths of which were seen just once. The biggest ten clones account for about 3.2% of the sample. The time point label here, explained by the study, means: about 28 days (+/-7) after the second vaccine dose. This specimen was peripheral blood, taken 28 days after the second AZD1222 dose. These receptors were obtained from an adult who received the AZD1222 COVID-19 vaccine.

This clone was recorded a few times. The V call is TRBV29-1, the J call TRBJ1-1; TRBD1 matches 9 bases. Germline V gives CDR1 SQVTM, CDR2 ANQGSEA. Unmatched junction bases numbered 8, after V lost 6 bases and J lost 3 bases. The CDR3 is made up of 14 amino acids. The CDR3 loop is CSVGTGGKYTEAFF. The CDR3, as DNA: TGCAGCGTCGGTACAGGGGGCAAGTACACTGAAGCTTTCTTT.

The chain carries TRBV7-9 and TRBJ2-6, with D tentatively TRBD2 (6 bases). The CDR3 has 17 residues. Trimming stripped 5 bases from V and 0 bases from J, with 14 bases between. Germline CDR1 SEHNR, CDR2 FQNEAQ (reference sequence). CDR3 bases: TGTGCCAGCAGCCCCCGGGACTGGGGCTCTGGGGCCAACGTCCTGACTTTC. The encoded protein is CASSPRDWGSGANVLTF.

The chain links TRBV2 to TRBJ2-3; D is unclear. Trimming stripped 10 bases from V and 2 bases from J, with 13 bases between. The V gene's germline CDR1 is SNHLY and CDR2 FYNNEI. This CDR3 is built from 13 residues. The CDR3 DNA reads TGTGCCACCCTAGATGGCGTCACAGATACGCAGTATTTT. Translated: CATLDGVTDTQYF.